A selection of T cell receptor beta chains follows, all from one sample in a study of cytomegalovirus exposure and HLA in healthy donors. Some clones are missing from TCRdb's copy, which holds only in-frame ones; the method was immunoSEQ multiplex PCR. The table shows 200,000 to 250,000 clones, with 79% occurring only once. Specimen: PBMCs. The source is a man aged 50 or older in good health and CMV-seronegative. CDR3s include the opening cysteine and the closing phenylalanine or tryptophan. Fields, in order: D gene, clone size, V gene, J gene, CDR3 DNA, CDR3 protein. The D gene is left open where the match is weak. Size tells how often a clone was seen (once, few, many) or the class of an expanded clone, and some rows leave it out.

>.|.|TRBV7-2|TRBJ2-3
TGTGCCAGCAGCTTAGCGCGGGCAGATACGCAGTATTTT
CASSLARADTQYF
>.|.|TRBV11-2|TRBJ2-1
TGTGCCAGCAGCTTAAATACCGGAGCCATCCATGAGCAGTTCTTC
CASSLNTGAIHEQFF
>.|.|TRBV5-1|TRBJ2-7
TGCGCCAGCAGCTTGTCCGTAACCTACGAGCAGTACTTC
CASSLSVTYEQYF
>.|.|TRBV27|TRBJ2-5
TGTGCCAGCAGTAGCGCTTACCAAGAGACCCAGTACTTC
CASSSAYQETQYF
>.|.|TRBV2|TRBJ1-5
TGTGCCAGCAAACGTGAGCCCAATCAGCCCCAGCATTTT
CASKREPNQPQHF
>TRBD1|.|TRBV30|TRBJ2-1
TGTGCCTGGAGTTCGCGCAGGGGGTTGCGAAATGAGCAGTTCTTC
CAWSSRRGLRNEQFF
>TRBD1|few|TRBV4-2|TRBJ2-7
TGTGCCAGCAGCCAGGACGGGACAGGGGCGAGATACGAGCAGTACTTC
CASSQDGTGARYEQYF
>TRBD1|.|TRBV29-1|TRBJ1-2
TGCAGCGTTACTACCCCAGGGTTCAGGGGGGGCTACACCTTC
CSVTTPGFRGGYTF
>TRBD1|.|TRBV6-5|TRBJ2-7
TGTGCCAGCAGTTACCGCGACAGGGTACACGAGCAGTACTTC
CASSYRDRVHEQYF
>.|.|TRBV6-5|TRBJ2-7
TGTGCCAGCAGCCCCTGGCGGGTCTCCTACGAGCAGTACTTC
CASSPWRVSYEQYF
>TRBD1|.|TRBV6-1|TRBJ1-2
TGTGCCAGCACGGGACAGTTGGATGGCTACACCTTC
CASTGQLDGYTF
>.|.|TRBV5-4|TRBJ2-7
TGTGCCAGCAGCCCTCCGGGTCCGGGTAGTCTAGAGCAGTACTTC
CASSPPGPGSLEQYF
>.|.|TRBV4-1|TRBJ2-1
TGCGCCAGCAGCCAAGCCAGCGGGTTGTACAATGAGCAGTTCTTC
CASSQASGLYNEQFF
>TRBD2|few|TRBV27|TRBJ2-1
TGTGCCAGCAGTTTACGGGGGAGGGGCCACAATGAGCAGTTCTTC
CASSLRGRGHNEQFF
>TRBD2|.|TRBV4-1|TRBJ2-7
TGCGCCAGCAGCCAAGAAGGCGGCGGGGGGACAAGCGAGCAGTACTTC
CASSQEGGGGTSEQYF
>.|.|TRBV10-3|TRBJ2-3
TGTGCTATCAGTGAAAAACTAGCTGACACAGATACGCAGTATTTT
CAISEKLADTDTQYF
>.|.|TRBV6-5|TRBJ1-3
TGTGCCAGCAGTCCCTACTCTGGAAACACCATATATTTT
CASSPYSGNTIYF
>TRBD2|.|TRBV12-5|TRBJ2-5
TGTGCTAGTGGGGGGACTAGGGGGGTTGAGACCCAGTACTTC
CASGGTRGVETQYF
>.|.|TRBV6-5|TRBJ2-1
TGTGCCAGCACCCACCTCTCGGGAACCTACAATGAGCAGTTCTTC
CASTHLSGTYNEQFF
>.|.|TRBV21-1|TRBJ2-7
TGTGCCAGCAGCAAAGGGGGGGGCTATTCTAAGATCTCCTACGAGCAGTACTTC
CASSKGGGYSKISYEQYF
>.|.|TRBV21-1|TRBJ2-7
TGTGCCAGCAGCAAAGTGCCCATAGCGCATTCCTACGAGCAGTACTTC
CASSKVPIAHSYEQYF
>TRBD2|.|TRBV5-6|TRBJ2-5
TGTGCCAGCAGCTCCCTGGGGGGGGAGGAGACCCAGTACTTC
CASSSLGGEETQYF